This record covers a single TCR beta chain. Its antigen is still unknown. This specimen belongs to a study of cytomegalovirus exposure and HLA in healthy donors. Study-wide context: The Caucasian-associated ancestry cluster contained approximately 81% of the approximately 400 genotyped donors.

The PCR was carried out with 60 Vbeta primers and 13 Jbeta primers. Profiled with immunoSEQ multiplex PCR; TCRdb holds only in-frame clones, not every one. The repertoire has around 150,000 clones, 79% of them found once; the top ten carry 6% to 7.5%. Broader study findings: Reportedly, a later analysis found an Asian-associated ancestry cluster had fewer N-insertions than the roughly 670-donor mean. The only immune exposure information that was available was CMV serostatus.

CDR3 length equals 13 residues. CDR1 and CDR2 from the germline V gene are SGHTA and FQGNSA. V shed 11 bases and J 5 bases; nucleotides not matched to a gene: 9. This sequence was found in a man in his forties or fifties in good health and CMV-seropositive. V usage is TRBV7-2 and J usage is TRBJ2-7, with 10 bases aligning to TRBD1. The sequenced material came from PBMCs. This CDR3 reads CASRGQGTHEQYF. For the CDR3, the DNA is TGTGCCTCTAGGGGACAGGGGACGCACGAGCAGTACTTC.